These 26 T cell receptor beta chains came from one sample sequenced in a study of PD-1 blockade in classical Hodgkin lymphoma. Repertoires were generated with immunoSEQ multiplex PCR, while TCRdb's copy carries only in-frame clones and drops some. The sample has some 45,000 clones, 88% seen once. Each patient experienced a relapse that followed autologous stem cell transplantation, and brentuximab vedotin exposure varied. Here the sequenced sample was peripheral blood mononuclear cells (PBMCs), taken at baseline. The receptors were sampled from a human donor with classical Hodgkin lymphoma.

This chain connects TRBV18 to TRBJ2-5, with D unclear. Germline CDR1 reads KGHSH; CDR2 reads LQKENI. The V end was cut by 3 bases, the J end by 4 bases, with 9 bases between. The CDR3 runs 13 residues. The CDR3 loop is CASSPSRIETQYF. CDR3 DNA: TGTGCCAGCTCACCGTCACGCATAGAGACCCAGTACTTC.

This sequence joins TRBV5-4 and TRBJ2-6; D is uncertain. The CDR3 is 16 amino acids. In germline, CDR1 is SGHNT, CDR2 YYREEE (reference sequence). V was cut by 4 bases and J by 5 bases, with 16 bases left in between. The DNA for the CDR3 is TGTGCCAGCAGCGATGCTACTCTAGGGAGGGCCAACGTCCTGACTTTC. Protein product: CASSDATLGRANVLTF.

The chain has TRBV19 and TRBJ2-7, with 9 bases matching TRBD2. The CDR3 is 17 amino acids. Trimming cost V 5 bases and J 4 bases; bases outside gene matches: 15. From germline, CDR1 is LNHDA and CDR2 SQIVND (reference sequence). The CDR3 spells CASSLGQPGLAVYEQYF. The CDR3 DNA follows: TGTGCCAGTAGTTTGGGACAGCCGGGACTAGCTGTGTACGAGCAGTACTTC.

The J gene is TRBJ2-7, the V gene TRBV9; perhaps TRBD2 as D (6 bases). Trimming pared 0 bases from V and 0 bases from J, leaving 10 bases between. Germline values: CDR1 SGDLS, CDR2 YYNGEE. The CDR3 contains 15 residues. The CDR3 protein is CASSVGGGISYEQYF. The DNA for the CDR3 is TGTGCCAGCAGCGTAGGTGGGGGGATCTCCTACGAGCAGTACTTC.

In its sample, this clone was seen a few times. V is TRBV5-1 and J is TRBJ1-2; TRBD1 is a possible D gene (5 bases). The V gene lost 4 bases and the J gene lost 4 bases, with 14 bases spanning the gap. The CDR3 runs 14 residues. Germline assignment: CDR1 SGHRS and CDR2 YFSETQ. Here the CDR3 reads CASSEDGQGYGYTF. The CDR3 nucleotides are TGCGCCAGCAGCGAAGACGGACAAGGCTATGGCTACACCTTC.

The DNA of the CDR3 is TGTGCCAGCAGCCAGTCCGGGACAGGGTTTACCGGGGAGCTGTTTTTT. Translating it yields CASSQSGTGFTGELFF. J is TRBJ2-2 and V is TRBV4-2, with 9 nucleotides matching TRBD1. The junction had 7 bases not matched to a gene; V was cut back by 3 bases and J by 5 bases. Per germline, CDR1 LGHNA and CDR2 YNFKEQ. The CDR3 sequence is 16 residues long.

The V call is TRBV6-5, the J call TRBJ2-5; the D gene is possibly TRBD2 (6 bases). The germline gives CDR1 MNHEY, CDR2 SVGAGI. The CDR3 has 16 amino acids. Trimming shortened V by 1 base and J by 6 bases, and 18 bases separated the two germline ends. The CDR3 protein is CASSYYNGREIKTQYF. The CDR3 nucleotides are TGTGCCAGCAGTTACTATAACGGGAGAGAGATAAAGACCCAGTACTTC.

V is TRBV7-2 and J is TRBJ2-1; possibly TRBD2 for D (5 bases). The germline V gene encodes CDR1 SGHTA and CDR2 FQGNSA. V was trimmed by 2 bases and J by 4 bases, leaving 21 bases between them. This CDR3 region has 18 residues. The DNA for the CDR3 is TGTGCCAGCAGCTTATCCCCCTATCGGAGGAGAGATTACAATGAGCAGTTCTTC. Residues: CASSLSPYRRRDYNEQFF.

This sequence joins TRBV27 and TRBJ1-2; 7 bases are shared with TRBD1. Germline V gene sequence: CDR1 MNHEY, CDR2 SMNVEV (reference sequence). V shed 8 bases, J shed 4 bases, and the junction held 10 bases outside the gene matches. The CDR3 has 14 residues. As DNA, the CDR3 is TGTGCCAGCGCCCACCCGGGACAGACCTATGGCTACACCTTC. Residues: CASAHPGQTYGYTF.

The rearrangement links TRBV28 to TRBJ1-2; the match to TRBD1 covers 8 bases. The germline gives CDR1 MDHEN, CDR2 SYDVKM. After removal of 5 bases from V and 4 bases from J, the junction contained 12 bases not matched to a gene. This CDR3 spans 16 amino acids. The CDR3 spells CASSNGGQGAVYGYTF. The DNA for the CDR3 is TGTGCCAGCAGTAACGGGGGGCAGGGGGCCGTCTATGGCTACACCTTC.

CDR3 coding DNA: TGTGCCAGCAGTTTGCGGGAGAACACTGAAGCTTTCTTT. As protein: CASSLRENTEAFF. The V call is TRBV6-1, the J call TRBJ1-1, with D uncertain. Germline V gene sequence: CDR1 MNHNS, CDR2 SASEGT. The CDR3 runs 13 residues. V was trimmed by 5 bases and J by 1 base, leaving 8 bases between them.

V is TRBV29-1 and J is TRBJ1-4, with a possible D match to TRBD1 (6 bases). Germline V gene data show CDR1 as SQVTM and CDR2 as ANQGSEA. V was cut by 7 bases and J by 2 bases, with 11 bases left in between. This CDR3 is built from 13 residues. This CDR3 reads CSAQGTTNEKLFF. As DNA, the CDR3 is TGCAGCGCCCAGGGGACCACTAATGAAAAACTGTTTTTT.

The chain recombines TRBV6-5 with TRBJ1-5; D is perhaps TRBD1 (5 bases). This CDR3 is built from 15 residues. CDR1 is MNHEY, CDR2 SVGAGI, per germline. The ends were cut back, 5 bases at V and 0 bases at J, with 11 bases in the middle. The CDR3 is CASSPTVYSNQPQHF. The CDR3 DNA is TGTGCCAGCAGTCCGACAGTGTATAGCAATCAGCCCCAGCATTTT.

This clone appeared a single time. This chain links TRBV7-9 with TRBJ2-6; no firm D call. This CDR3 has 17 amino acids. Germline values: CDR1 SEHNR, CDR2 FQNEAQ (reference sequence). V dropped 1 base and J dropped 0 bases, with 10 bases sitting between them. In nucleotides, the CDR3 is TGTGCCAGCAGCTTAGTTGTGGCAGCCTCTGGGGCCAACGTCCTGACTTTC. It specifies CASSLVVAASGANVLTF.

The V gene is TRBV9, the J gene TRBJ2-1; D is possibly TRBD2 (5 bases). Trimming removed 3 bases from V and 0 bases from J, with 10 bases in between. CDR1 and CDR2 (germline): SGDLS, YYNGEE. CDR3 size: 15 residues. As DNA, the CDR3 is TGTGCCAGCAGCGCGGACGGACTCTCCTACAATGAGCAGTTCTTC. Encoded protein: CASSADGLSYNEQFF.

The chain employs TRBV27 and TRBJ1-5; tentative D call: TRBD1 (6 bases). V was clipped by 2 bases and J by 7 bases, with 9 bases between them. The CDR3 has 13 residues. Germline CDR1 MNHEY, CDR2 SMNVEV (reference sequence). Here the CDR3 DNA reads TGTGCCAGCAGTTTAGGAGGGGGGCAGCCCCAGCATTTT. It specifies CASSLGGGQPQHF.

This rearrangement joins TRBV5-4 to TRBJ2-3; D is possibly TRBD2 (5 bases). CDR3 length equals 13 residues. Germline V lookup: CDR1 SGHNT, CDR2 YYREEE (reference sequence). V was clipped by 2 bases and J by 1 base, with 5 bases between them. Written as DNA, the CDR3 is TGTGCCAGCAGCTTTAGCGGCACAGATACGCAGTATTTT. It codes for CASSFSGTDTQYF.

This rearrangement joins TRBV6-4 to TRBJ2-3; 10 nucleotides align to TRBD1. V shed 5 bases, J shed 0 bases, and the junction held 17 bases outside the gene matches. Germline V gene lookup returns CDR1 MRHNA and CDR2 SNTAGT. The CDR3 contains 20 residues. This chain's CDR3 is CASSPTGTGEPRASTDTQYF. The CDR3, as DNA: TGTGCCAGCAGTCCGACAGGGACAGGGGAGCCTCGTGCTAGCACAGATACGCAGTATTTT.

The gene calls are TRBV10-3 and TRBJ2-7, with 12 bases lining up with TRBD1. The germline gives CDR1 ENHRY, CDR2 SYGVKD. V shed 4 bases and J 0 bases; nucleotides not matched to a gene: 7. CDR3 size: 17 residues. CDR3 DNA: TGTGCCATCAGTGGGGGGACAGGGGGCGGAAACTCCTACGAGCAGTACTTC. As protein: CAISGGTGGGNSYEQYF.

The chain employs TRBV19 and TRBJ2-3, with TRBD2 matching 10 bases. The CDR3 covers 14 residues. V trimming: 8 bases; J trimming: 4 bases; junction bases outside the gene matches: 6. The germline gives CDR1 LNHDA, CDR2 SQIVND (reference sequence). CDR3 residues: CASSGLAGADTQYF. The CDR3 DNA is TGTGCCAGTTCGGGGCTAGCGGGGGCAGATACGCAGTATTTT.

J is TRBJ1-6 and V is TRBV6-6; 10 bases line up with TRBD1. Germline V gene data show CDR1 as MNHNY and CDR2 as SVGAGI (reference sequence). V lost 7 bases and J lost 9; bases outside the gene matches: 6. CDR3 length equals 14 residues. In DNA, the CDR3 is TGTGCCAGCATCCGGGACAGGGGAATTTCACCCCTCCACTTT. Amino acids: CASIRDRGISPLHF.

The rearrangement uses TRBV29-1 and TRBJ2-7; a possible D gene is TRBD2 (6 bases). V dropped 2 bases and J dropped 0 bases, with 17 bases sitting between them. Per the germline V gene, CDR1 is SQVTM and CDR2 is ANQGSEA. This CDR3 has 16 residues. The CDR3 spells CSVESRGTARSYEQYF. CDR3 nucleotides: TGCAGCGTTGAATCTCGCGGGACCGCACGCTCCTACGAGCAGTACTTC.

A single count supports this clone. This chain connects TRBV7-9 to TRBJ1-1, with TRBD1 as a possible D gene (5 bases). The CDR3 loop spans 13 amino acids. Germline V gene sequence: CDR1 SEHNR, CDR2 FQNEAQ (reference sequence). The germline V and J ends were trimmed by 6 bases and 3 bases, with 11 bases remaining between them. CDR3 DNA: TGTGCCAGCAGGGAGGGGAGAGACACTGAAGCTTTCTTT. It codes for CASREGRDTEAFF. Drawing the rest from reference TRBV7-9 and TRBJ1-1, the complete variable domain is DTGVSQNPRHKITKRGQNVTFRCDPISEHNRLYWYRQTLGQGPEFLTYFQNEAQLEKSRLLSDRFSAERPKGSFSTLEIQRTEQGDSAMYLCASREGRDTEAFFGQGTRLTVV.

CDR3 DNA: TGTGCCATCAGTGAGCCGGGACAGGGGGCCGACAATGAGCAGTTCTTC. Encoded protein: CAISEPGQGADNEQFF. The V gene is TRBV10-3, the J gene TRBJ2-1; 12 bases line up with TRBD1. The germline V gene has CDR1 ENHRY and CDR2 SYGVKD. There are 16 residues in the CDR3. Trimming at V came to 2 bases and at J to 5 bases, leaving 4 bases not matched to a gene.

The rearrangement uses TRBV7-3 and TRBJ1-6; TRBD1 matches 8 bases. V shed 5 bases, J shed 9 bases, and the junction held 6 bases outside the gene matches. The CDR3 sequence is 14 residues long. Germline V gene lookup returns CDR1 SGHTA and CDR2 FQGTGA. Here the CDR3 reads CASSPRQGRSPLHF. The CDR3 DNA reads TGTGCCAGCAGCCCCCGACAGGGGCGTTCACCCCTCCACTTT.

This sequence joins TRBV18 and TRBJ2-7; 12 nucleotides agree with TRBD2. The CDR3 totals 13 residues. After removal of 5 bases from V and 13 bases from J, the junction contained 9 bases not matched to a gene. CDR1 and CDR2 (germline): KGHSH, LQKENI. The CDR3 here is CASSSETSGGFYF. In nucleotides, the CDR3 is TGTGCCAGCTCATCGGAGACTAGCGGGGGCTTTTACTTC.